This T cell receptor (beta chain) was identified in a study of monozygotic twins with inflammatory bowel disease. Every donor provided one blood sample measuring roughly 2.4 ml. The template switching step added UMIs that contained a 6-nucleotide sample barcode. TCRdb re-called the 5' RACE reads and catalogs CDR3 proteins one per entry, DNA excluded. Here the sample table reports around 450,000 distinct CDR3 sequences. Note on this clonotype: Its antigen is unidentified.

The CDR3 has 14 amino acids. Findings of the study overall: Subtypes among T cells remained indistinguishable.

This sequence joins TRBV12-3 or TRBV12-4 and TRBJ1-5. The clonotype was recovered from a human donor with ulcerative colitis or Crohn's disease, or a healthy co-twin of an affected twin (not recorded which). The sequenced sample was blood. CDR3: CASSLGSGSQPQHF.